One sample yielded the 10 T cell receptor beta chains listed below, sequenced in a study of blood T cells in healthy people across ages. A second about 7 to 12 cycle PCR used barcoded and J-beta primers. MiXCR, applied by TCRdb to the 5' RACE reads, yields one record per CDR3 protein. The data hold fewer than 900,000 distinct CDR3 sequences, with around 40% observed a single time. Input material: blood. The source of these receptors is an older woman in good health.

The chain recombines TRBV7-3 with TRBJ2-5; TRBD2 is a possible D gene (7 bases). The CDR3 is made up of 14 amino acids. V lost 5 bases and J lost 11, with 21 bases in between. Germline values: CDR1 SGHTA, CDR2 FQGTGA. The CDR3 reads CASSVRGASDEQYF. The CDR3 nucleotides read TGTGCCAGCAGCGTACGGGGGGCTTCCGATGAGCAGTACTTC.

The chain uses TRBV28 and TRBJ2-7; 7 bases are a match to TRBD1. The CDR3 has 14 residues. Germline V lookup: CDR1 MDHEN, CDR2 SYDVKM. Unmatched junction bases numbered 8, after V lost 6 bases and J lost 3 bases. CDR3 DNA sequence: TGTGCCAGCAGGGGGACAGCTCCTGGCTACGAGCAGTACTTC. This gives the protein CASRGTAPGYEQYF. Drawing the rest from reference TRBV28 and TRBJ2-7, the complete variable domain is DVKVTQSSRYLVKRTGEKVFLECVQDMDHENMFWYRQDPGLGLRLIYFSYDVKMKEKGDIPEGYSVSREKKERFSLILESASTNQTSMYLCASRGTAPGYEQYFGPGTRLTVT.

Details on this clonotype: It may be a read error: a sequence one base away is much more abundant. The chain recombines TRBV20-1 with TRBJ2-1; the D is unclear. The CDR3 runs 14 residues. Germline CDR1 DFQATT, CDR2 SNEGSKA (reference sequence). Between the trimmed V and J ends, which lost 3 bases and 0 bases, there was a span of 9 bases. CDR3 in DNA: TGCAGTGCTAGTACCCGATTCTCCTACAATGAGCAGTTCTTC. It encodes CSASTRFSYNEQFF.

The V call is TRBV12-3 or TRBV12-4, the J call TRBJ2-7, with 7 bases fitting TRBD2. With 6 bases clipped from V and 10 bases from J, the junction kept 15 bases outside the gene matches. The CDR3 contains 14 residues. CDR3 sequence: CASRKRAGTNDQYF. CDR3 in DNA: TGTGCCAGCAGGAAGAGAGCGGGGACTAATGACCAGTACTTC.

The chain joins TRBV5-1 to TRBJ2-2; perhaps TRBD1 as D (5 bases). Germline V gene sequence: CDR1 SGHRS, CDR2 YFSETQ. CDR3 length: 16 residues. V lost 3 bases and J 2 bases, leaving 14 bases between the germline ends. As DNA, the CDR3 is TGCGCCAGCAGCTCAAAACCCGACAGAAACACCGGGGAGCTGTTTTTT. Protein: CASSSKPDRNTGELFF. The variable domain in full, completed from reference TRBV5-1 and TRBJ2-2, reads KAGVTQTPRYLIKTRGQQVTLSCSPISGHRSVSWYQQTPGQGLQFLFEYFSETQRNKGNFPGRFSGRQFSNSRSEMNVSTLELGDSALYLCASSSKPDRNTGELFFGEGSRLTVL.

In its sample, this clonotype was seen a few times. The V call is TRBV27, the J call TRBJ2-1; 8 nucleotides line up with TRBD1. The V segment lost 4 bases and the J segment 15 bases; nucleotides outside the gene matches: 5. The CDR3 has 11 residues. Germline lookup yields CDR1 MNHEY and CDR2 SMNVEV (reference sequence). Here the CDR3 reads CASSSRDRWFF. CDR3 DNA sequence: TGTGCCAGCAGTTCCCGGGACAGGTGGTTCTTC.

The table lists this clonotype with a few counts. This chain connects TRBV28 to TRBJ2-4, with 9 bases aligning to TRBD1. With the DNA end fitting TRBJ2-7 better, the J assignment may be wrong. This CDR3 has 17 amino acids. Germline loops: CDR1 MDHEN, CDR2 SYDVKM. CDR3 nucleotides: TGTGCCAGCAGTTTATCCCAGACAGGGGGTTTTCGGGACGAGCAGTACTTC. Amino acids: CASSLSQTGGFRDEQYF.

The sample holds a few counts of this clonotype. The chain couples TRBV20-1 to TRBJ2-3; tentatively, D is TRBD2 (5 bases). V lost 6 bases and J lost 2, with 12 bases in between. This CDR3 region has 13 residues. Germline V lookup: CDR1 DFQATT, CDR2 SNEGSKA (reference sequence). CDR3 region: CSAVSANTDTQYF. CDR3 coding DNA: TGCAGTGCGGTTAGCGCGAACACAGATACGCAGTATTTT.

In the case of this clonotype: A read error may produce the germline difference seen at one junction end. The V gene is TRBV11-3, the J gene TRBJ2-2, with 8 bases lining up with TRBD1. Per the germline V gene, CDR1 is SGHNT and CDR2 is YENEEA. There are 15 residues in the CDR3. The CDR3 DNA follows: TGCGCCAGCAGCTTAAGACAGGGGTACACCGGGGAGCTGTTTTTT. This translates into CASSLRQGYTGELFF.

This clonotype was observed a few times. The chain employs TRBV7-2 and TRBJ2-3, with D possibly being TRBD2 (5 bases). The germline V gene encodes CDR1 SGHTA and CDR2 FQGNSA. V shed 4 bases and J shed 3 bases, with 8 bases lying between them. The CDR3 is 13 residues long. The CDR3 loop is CASSSPGTDTQYF. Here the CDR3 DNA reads TGTGCCAGCAGCTCTCCGGGGACAGATACGCAGTATTTT.